The 12 T cell receptor beta chains below all came from one sample that was sequenced in a study of blood T cell repertoires in COVID-19. The assay was immunoSEQ multiplex PCR, and TCRdb's table has in-frame clones only and misses some. The sample holds roughly 230,000 clones, around 83% seen once. Input material: peripheral blood. These receptor sequences come from a woman between 50 and 59 years old with acute or convalescent COVID-19.

V gene TRBV6-2 or TRBV6-3 combines with J gene TRBJ1-1; 7 bases are a match to TRBD1. CDR3 length equals 14 residues. The germline gives CDR1 MNHEY, CDR2 SVGEGT. V was clipped by 5 bases and J by 8 bases; unmatched bases: 11. The CDR3 DNA is TGTGCCAGCAGTGCAACCCTGCAGGGGGGCGAAGCTTTCTTT. Amino acid sequence: CASSATLQGGEAFF.

The V call is TRBV7-2, the J call TRBJ1-1; D might be TRBD1 (5 bases). The germline gives CDR1 SGHTA, CDR2 FQGNSA. With 1 base removed from V and 4 bases from J, the gap between germline ends came to 10 bases. CDR3 length: 14 residues. In DNA form, the CDR3 reads TGTGCCAGCAGCTTAGGCGCCGGGGGCACTGAAGCTTTCTTT. Amino acids: CASSLGAGGTEAFF.

The chain carries TRBV6-6 and TRBJ1-1; no firm D call. The CDR3 is 14 residues long. Trimming removed 6 bases at V and 2 bases at J, with 13 bases between. The germline V gene has CDR1 MNHNY and CDR2 SVGAGI (reference sequence). The CDR3 is CASRVTGVNTEAFF. CDR3 in DNA: TGTGCCAGCAGAGTGACCGGGGTAAACACTGAAGCTTTCTTT.

The chain uses TRBV27 and TRBJ2-7, with a possible D match to TRBD1 (5 bases). CDR1 is MNHEY, CDR2 SMNVEV, per germline (reference sequence). V was shortened by 5 bases and J by 1 base, with 12 bases between the two germline ends. The CDR3 is made up of 14 amino acids. CDR3 in amino acids: CASSGAPDSYEQYF. CDR3 DNA: TGTGCCAGCAGTGGGGCGCCCGATTCCTACGAGCAGTACTTC.

The rearrangement uses TRBV5-6 and TRBJ2-4; D might be TRBD1 (5 bases). V dropped 4 bases and J dropped 9 bases, with 11 bases sitting between them. The CDR3 is 12 amino acids. CDR1 SGHDT and CDR2 YYEEEE come from the germline V gene. The DNA of the CDR3 is TGTGCCAGCAGCCCCAGGGTAGGCATTCAGTACTTC. Amino acid sequence: CASSPRVGIQYF.

The J gene is TRBJ2-7, the V gene TRBV18, with D maybe TRBD2 (7 bases). The germline gives CDR1 KGHSH, CDR2 LQKENI. V was shortened by 1 base and J by 0 bases, with 10 bases between the two germline ends. This CDR3 spans 15 amino acids. The chain's CDR3 is CASSPQGGASYEQYF. Here the CDR3 DNA reads TGTGCCAGCTCACCACAGGGGGGGGCCTCCTACGAGCAGTACTTC.

V and J are TRBV27 and TRBJ2-1; D gene unclear. The CDR3 totals 13 residues. CDR1 and CDR2 from the germline V gene are MNHEY and SMNVEV (reference sequence). Trimming removed 5 bases at V and 7 bases at J, with 12 bases between. In DNA, the CDR3 is TGTGCCAGCAGTCGAGACGAGGAGAATGAGCAGTTCTTC. Encoded protein: CASSRDEENEQFF.

This clone was counted a few times. The chain recombines TRBV19 with TRBJ2-1, with 12 bases identical to TRBD1. Trimming took 6 bases from V and 4 from J; bases not matched to a gene: 10. Looked up from germline, CDR1 is LNHDA and CDR2 is SQIVND (reference sequence). This CDR3 spans 17 amino acids. CDR3 sequence (DNA): TGTGCCAGTAGCCACCCCGGGACAGGGGGCGAATACAATGAGCAGTTCTTC. Translation: CASSHPGTGGEYNEQFF.

This rearrangement joins TRBV28 to TRBJ1-2; TRBD1 might be the D (6 bases). From germline, CDR1 is MDHEN and CDR2 SYDVKM. Trimming removed 8 bases at V and 8 bases at J, with 15 bases between. This CDR3 has 12 amino acids. For the CDR3, the DNA is TGTGCCAGCGGCAAACAGGGAAGCGGCTACACCTTC. As protein: CASGKQGSGYTF.

The J gene is TRBJ2-3, the V gene TRBV19; tentatively, D is TRBD2 (6 bases). V gave up 2 bases and J gave up 6 bases, with 9 bases separating them. Germline V gene lookup returns CDR1 LNHDA and CDR2 SQIVND (reference sequence). The CDR3 is 13 residues long. The CDR3 DNA follows: TGTGCCAGTAGTATAACTAGCAGGGATACGCAGTATTTT. Translation gives CASSITSRDTQYF. Full variable domain (remainder filled in from reference TRBV19 and TRBJ2-3): DGGITQSPKYLFRKEGQNVTLSCEQNLNHDAMYWYRQDPGQGLRLIYYSQIVNDFQKGDIAEGYSVSREKKESFPLTVTSAQKNPTAFYLCASSITSRDTQYFGPGTRLTVL.

The chain couples TRBV5-8 to TRBJ1-1; TRBD1 agrees at 9 bases. Per the germline V gene, CDR1 is SGHTS and CDR2 is YDEGEE. Unmatched junction bases numbered 9, after V lost 4 bases and J lost 5 bases. The CDR3 spans 15 residues. CDR3 coding DNA: TGTGCCAGCAGCCGCAAGGGACAGGGAGTAACTGAAGCTTTCTTT. The encoded protein is CASSRKGQGVTEAFF.

The sample holds one count of this clone. This chain links TRBV7-2 with TRBJ2-2; D is unresolved. V shed 1 base and J shed 5 bases, with 11 bases lying between them. CDR1 and CDR2 from the germline V gene are SGHTA and FQGNSA. The CDR3 is made up of 15 amino acids. The CDR3 DNA follows: TGTGCCAGCAGCTTAGTGGTAGGAGAAACCGGGGAGCTGTTTTTT. It is translated as CASSLVVGETGELFF.